A single sample gave rise to the 19 T cell receptor beta chains below, sequenced in a study of persistence of HIV-infected CD4 T cells. Their antigens are not known. Anti-CD3/anti-CD28 beads served as a nonspecific positive control stimulus. Responding CD4+ T cells were sorted by upregulation of both CD40 ligand and CD69. The libraries were made with immunoSEQ version 4 in survey mode. Using immunoSEQ multiplex PCR, the repertoire was profiled, and TCRdb retains in-frame clones only, with some absent. Of about 37,000 clones in the sample, 87% are singletons; the top ten hold about 1.3%. The specimen was CD4+ T cells sorted from PBMCs after approximately 18-hour stimulation, collected from a patient who received antiretroviral therapy. The source of these receptors is an adult man with HIV who was CMV-seropositive.

CDR3 in amino acids: CASSSNRGPYEQYF. The CDR3, as DNA: TGTGCCAGCAGCTCGAACAGGGGTCCCTACGAGCAGTACTTC. The genes are TRBV7-2 and TRBJ2-7, with 7 bases identical to TRBD1. The V gene end was trimmed by 4 bases and the J gene end by 2 bases; junction bases not matched to a gene: 5. Germline V gene sequence: CDR1 SGHTA, CDR2 FQGNSA. CDR3 length: 14 residues.

This chain connects TRBV2 to TRBJ1-2; the match to TRBD1 covers 9 bases. In germline, CDR1 is SNHLY, CDR2 FYNNEI. The CDR3 sequence is 15 residues long. J was trimmed by 8 bases and V by 6 bases; bases with no gene match: 13. The DNA of the CDR3 is TGTGCCAGCAGACCGGACAGGGGACGTATCGGAGGCTACACCTTC. Amino acid sequence: CASRPDRGRIGGYTF.

The V call is TRBV29-1, the J call TRBJ1-1; D may be TRBD1 (5 bases). V lost 3 bases, J lost 1 base, and 9 bases lay in between. This CDR3 is built from 13 residues. CDR1 and CDR2 (germline): SQVTM, ANQGSEA. The DNA for the CDR3 is TGCAGCGTTGACAGGACAAGGAACACTGAAGCTTTCTTT. This translates into CSVDRTRNTEAFF.

The V gene is TRBV27, the J gene TRBJ1-4; the match to TRBD1 covers 7 bases. Germline V gene sequence: CDR1 MNHEY, CDR2 SMNVEV (reference sequence). This CDR3 contains 20 residues. V lost 1 base, J lost 0 bases, and 14 bases stayed unmatched. CDR3 nucleotides: TGTGCCAGCAGTTTATATTGGACAGGCGCTGGGGAAGCAACTAATGAAAAACTGTTTTTT. Its protein product is CASSLYWTGAGEATNEKLFF.

This clone has just a few counts. This chain links TRBV4-2 with TRBJ2-1; the match to TRBD2 covers 7 bases. The CDR3 extends over 17 amino acids. The germline gives CDR1 LGHNA, CDR2 YNFKEQ. J gave up 5 bases and V 0 bases, and 10 bases lay outside the gene matches. The CDR3 nucleotides are TGTGCCAGCAGCCAAGATGTGGTTCCGGGACTAAACAATGAGCAGTTCTTC. Encoded protein: CASSQDVVPGLNNEQFF.

The chain has TRBV28 and TRBJ2-1; perhaps D is TRBD1 or TRBD2 (5 bases each). The CDR3 is 13 residues long. V was cut by 9 bases and J by 0 bases, with 9 bases left in between. Germline V CDR1 and CDR2: MDHEN, SYDVKM. The CDR3 region has the DNA TGTGCCAGTGGGGGAAGCTCCTACAATGAGCAGTTCTTC. It codes for CASGGSSYNEQFF.

The gene calls are TRBV7-9 and TRBJ1-4, with a weak D call TRBD1 (6 bases). The CDR3 runs to 13 residues. From germline, CDR1 is SEHNR and CDR2 FQNEAQ (reference sequence). The ends were cut back, 3 bases at V and 6 bases at J, with 8 bases in the middle. As DNA, the CDR3 is TGTGCCAGCAGCTTGGCAGGGGATGAAAAACTGTTTTTT. Amino acid sequence: CASSLAGDEKLFF.

This chain joins TRBV21-1 and TRBJ2-7; the DNA was not compared with TRBD2, the D call given in the table. TRBV21-1 is labeled a pseudogene. The CDR3 sequence is 16 residues long. CDR3 DNA: TGTGCCAGCAGCAAAGAGGACCCGCGGGCCGATTACGAGCAGTACTTC. This gives the protein CASSKEDPRADYEQYF.

The CDR3 region is CASSFTSNYGYTF. DNA of the CDR3: TGTGCCAGCAGTTTTACTTCAAACTATGGCTACACCTTC. The chain recombines TRBV5-6 with TRBJ1-2; the D is unclear. The CDR3 contains 13 residues. V was shortened by 5 bases and J by 2 bases, with 10 bases between the two germline ends. Germline values: CDR1 SGHDT, CDR2 YYEEEE.

This clone has just one count. J is TRBJ2-7 and V is TRBV7-9, with a weak D call TRBD1 (6 bases). This CDR3 contains 16 residues. Deletions cut 3 bases from V and 1 base from J, with 16 bases between. Germline V gene lookup returns CDR1 SEHNR and CDR2 FQNEAQ (reference sequence). CDR3 protein: CASSFLPGQGSYEQYF. The CDR3 DNA reads as TGTGCCAGCAGCTTTTTACCGGGTCAGGGGTCCTACGAGCAGTACTTC.

V gene TRBV30 combines with J gene TRBJ1-1; possibly TRBD1 for D (5 bases). This CDR3 contains 13 residues. Germline values: CDR1 GTSNPN, CDR2 SVGIG (reference sequence). Trimming removed 4 bases at V and 9 bases at J, with 18 bases between. CDR3 in amino acids: CAWKGTSSGKAFF. The CDR3 DNA reads as TGTGCCTGGAAGGGGACCTCGTCAGGGAAAGCTTTCTTT.

The CDR3 nucleotides are TGTGCCAGCAGCCCAAGCGGGAGCCCCTACGAGCAGTACTTC. Protein: CASSPSGSPYEQYF. The gene calls are TRBV2 and TRBJ2-7; 8 positions agree with TRBD2. The CDR3 totals 14 residues. The germline CDR1 and CDR2 sequences are SNHLY and FYNNEI. Losses at the gene ends were 6 bases for V and 2 bases for J; bases not matched to a gene: 6.

This clone was counted only a few times. The chain combines TRBV4-2 with TRBJ1-2; 7 bases are a match to TRBD1. Germline assignment: CDR1 LGHNA and CDR2 YNFKEQ. V gave up 0 bases and J gave up 0 bases; unmatched junction bases: 7. The CDR3 sequence is 17 residues long. The CDR3 DNA reads TGTGCCAGCAGCCAAGATAGTAATAGGGGGCCTAACTATGGCTACACCTTC. This gives the protein CASSQDSNRGPNYGYTF.

Only a few counts were recorded for this clone. The rearrangement joins TRBV3-1 (or the pseudogene TRBV3-2) to TRBJ1-4; 8 bases match TRBD1. This CDR3 region has 16 residues. The germline gives CDR1 LGHDT, CDR2 YNNKEL (reference sequence). V was pared by 4 bases and J by 8 bases, with 12 bases of the junction left unmatched. The CDR3 here is CASSPTPTGVKEKLFF. The CDR3 coding sequence is TGTGCCAGCAGCCCGACCCCGACAGGGGTAAAAGAAAAACTGTTTTTT.

V gene TRBV18 combines with J gene TRBJ2-6; D may be TRBD1 or TRBD2 (6 bases each). Trimming removed 2 bases at V and 4 bases at J, with 15 bases between. Per germline, CDR1 KGHSH and CDR2 LQKENI. This CDR3 spans 17 amino acids. The CDR3: CASSPKTGASGANVLTF. The CDR3 DNA reads as TGTGCCAGCTCACCAAAAACGGGGGCTTCAGGGGCCAACGTCCTGACTTTC.

This clone showed up just once. The chain joins TRBV5-6 to TRBJ1-2; D may be TRBD1 (6 bases). Trimming pared 1 base from V and 6 bases from J, leaving 10 bases between. The CDR3 covers 13 residues. Looked up from germline, CDR1 is SGHDT and CDR2 is YYEEEE. CDR3 sequence reads: CASSLSGADGYTF. CDR3 bases: TGTGCCAGCAGCTTGTCAGGGGCGGATGGCTACACCTTC.

This clone was recorded only once. The CDR3 region has the DNA TGTGCCTGGAGTGTACGGGACGGACCGATCTCTGGAAACACCATATATTTT. Its protein product is CAWSVRDGPISGNTIYF. This sequence joins TRBV30 and TRBJ1-3; D possibly corresponds to TRBD1 (5 bases). Germline V gene data show CDR1 as GTSNPN and CDR2 as SVGIG (reference sequence). This CDR3 has 17 residues. V was pared by 0 bases and J by 0 bases, with 15 bases between.

The rearrangement joins TRBV30 to TRBJ1-2, with D possibly TRBD1 on 5 matching bases. Looked up from germline, CDR1 is GTSNPN and CDR2 is SVGIG (reference sequence). Trimming removed 5 bases at V and 5 bases at J, with 9 bases between. The CDR3 is 11 amino acids. CDR3 region: CAWGEGYGYTF. DNA of the CDR3: TGTGCCTGGGGCGAGGGGTATGGCTACACCTTC.

The chain is built from TRBV5-4 and TRBJ1-2; D is undetermined. V lost 1 base and J lost 3, with 13 bases in between. This CDR3 contains 15 residues. Germline V gene sequence: CDR1 SGHNT, CDR2 YYREEE (reference sequence). The CDR3 loop is CASSLRLTGDYGYTF. CDR3 nucleotide sequence: TGTGCCAGCAGCTTGCGTCTCACTGGAGACTATGGCTACACCTTC.